A selection of T cell receptor beta chains follows, all from one sample in a study of early T cells in non-severe SARS-CoV-2 infection. A single record per CDR3 protein comes from TCRdb applying MiXCR to the 5' RACE reads. The sample holds 70,000 to 85,000 distinct CDR3 sequences; approximately 12% are singletons and the top ten take about 3.9%. Input material: whole blood. The source of these receptors is an adult who was a healthcare worker with PCR-confirmed SARS-CoV-2 infection or an uninfected control (not recorded which). CDR3s include the opening cysteine and the closing phenylalanine or tryptophan.

V | CDR3
TRBV6-5 | CASSSALDRGDGYTF
TRBV29-1 | CSVRDAAEAFF
TRBV20-1 | CSASDGGMTEAFF
TRBV29-1 | CSATDRTSGNTIYF
TRBV7-9 | CASSGRRVSGANVLTF
TRBV7-7 | CASSRGQGSETQYF
TRBV28 | CASRRLLGEQYF
TRBV29-1 | CSVEGGGLGPRFSDTQYF
TRBV29-1 | CSAPPRQGSTEAFF
TRBV11-1 | CASSSSLAGDTQYF
TRBV12-3/TRBV12-4 | CASNSGYTGELFF